The rows below give T cell receptor beta chains drawn from one sample of a study of blood T cell repertoires in COVID-19. Method: immunoSEQ multiplex PCR; TCRdb's copy keeps in-frame clones and lacks some. The table records 200,000 or so clones, roughly 83% of them present only once. The sequenced material came from PBMCs or T cells enriched from blood (not recorded which). Source of these receptors: a woman in her thirties or forties with acute COVID-19. The CDR3 runs from the conserved cysteine through the conserved F or W. A D gene is named only where the DNA matches it firmly. Clone size, where shown, is once, few, many, or a class for clones that have expanded.

V gene	D gene	clone size	J gene	CDR3 protein	CDR3 DNA
TRBV7-2	TRBD1	-	TRBJ2-7	CASSLGANPGQDYEQYF	TGTGCCAGCAGCTTAGGGGCGAACCCGGGACAGGATTACGAGCAGTACTTC
TRBV4-1	-	once	TRBJ1-5	CASSHVEGGNQPQHF	TGCGCCAGCAGCCATGTAGAAGGGGGCAATCAGCCCCAGCATTTT
TRBV15	-	-	TRBJ2-1	CATSSADREQFF	TGTGCCACCAGCAGCGCAGATCGCGAGCAGTTCTTC
TRBV29-1	TRBD1	once	TRBJ2-7	CSVESGQGDYEQYF	TGCAGCGTTGAATCCGGACAGGGGGACTACGAGCAGTACTTC
TRBV7-9	-	-	TRBJ1-2	CASSLGSPGGKDGYTF	TGTGCCAGCAGCTTAGGATCCCCGGGGGGAAAGGATGGCTACACCTTC
TRBV5-1	TRBD1	-	TRBJ2-7	CASSSTIVGTGGFYEQYF	TGCGCCAGCAGCTCGACCATTGTAGGGACAGGGGGGTTCTACGAGCAGTACTTC
TRBV5-1	TRBD1	once	TRBJ1-1	CASSWGQGYGDTEAFF	TGCGCCAGCAGCTGGGGACAGGGGTATGGGGACACTGAAGCTTTCTTT
TRBV7-9	-	-	TRBJ1-2	CASSFDWRGYTF	TGTGCCAGCAGCTTCGATTGGAGAGGCTACACCTTC
TRBV23-1	-	few	TRBJ1-6	CASSLHLGGTNSPLHF	TGCGCCAGCAGTCTCCATTTGGGGGGGACTAATTCACCCCTCCACTTT
TRBV4-3	TRBD1	-	TRBJ1-1	CASSQTGVNTEAFF	TGCGCCAGCAGCCAAACAGGGGTGAACACTGAAGCTTTCTTT
TRBV15	TRBD1	-	TRBJ1-2	CATSRETPGQGSYGYTF	TGTGCCACCAGCAGGGAGACGCCGGGACAGGGCTCCTATGGCTACACCTTC
TRBV28	TRBD1	-	TRBJ1-1	CASSLTRGTGMNTEAFF	TGTGCCAGCAGCCTCACTCGCGGGACAGGGATGAACACTGAAGCTTTCTTT
TRBV19	-	-	TRBJ1-5	CASTIEGVRPQHF	TGTGCCAGTACAATCGAGGGGGTTCGGCCCCAGCATTTT
TRBV28	-	-	TRBJ1-2	CASRVIANYGYTF	TGTGCCAGCAGGGTGATAGCTAACTATGGCTACACCTTC
TRBV14	TRBD2	-	TRBJ2-3	CASSPLAGGDTQYF	TGTGCCAGCAGCCCATTAGCGGGGGGCGATACGCAGTATTTT
TRBV3-1/TRBV3-2	-	-	TRBJ1-4	CASSQAFGFSSNEKLFF	TGTGCCAGCAGCCAAGCATTTGGGTTTTCTAGTAATGAAAAACTGTTTTTT
TRBV4-2	-	medium-sized	TRBJ2-7	CASSRVGAYEQYF	TGTGCCAGCAGCCGGGTCGGGGCCTACGAGCAGTACTTC
TRBV19	TRBD2	-	TRBJ2-3	CASNSLTSGRRADTQYF	TGTGCCAGTAACTCCTTGACTAGCGGGAGGAGGGCAGATACGCAGTATTTT
TRBV13	TRBD1	-	TRBJ2-2	CASSRPGGANTGELFF	TGTGCCAGCAGCAGACCAGGGGGCGCGAACACCGGGGAGCTGTTTTTT
TRBV28	-	-	TRBJ1-2	CASSLQAPLAHGYTF	TGTGCCAGCAGTTTACAGGCCCCTCTCGCCCATGGCTACACCTTC
TRBV4-2	-	-	TRBJ2-2	CASSLRASGAGELFF	TGTGCCAGCAGCCTCAGGGCGTCAGGGGCCGGGGAGCTGTTTTTT
TRBV3-1/TRBV3-2	-	-	TRBJ2-1	CASSQDRSGAVNNEQFF	TGTGCCAGCAGCCAAGACAGGAGCGGAGCGGTAAACAATGAGCAGTTCTTC
TRBV12-5	TRBD2	-	TRBJ2-3	CASGLGREPNTDTQYF	TGTGCTAGTGGTTTGGGGCGGGAGCCGAACACAGATACGCAGTATTTT
TRBV30	-	-	TRBJ2-5	CAWSKGLVFETQYF	TGTGCCTGGAGTAAGGGACTGGTATTCGAGACCCAGTACTTC
TRBV7-8	-	-	TRBJ1-6	CASSSPRDNFYNSPLHF	TGTGCCAGCAGCTCGCCACGCGACAACTTCTATAATTCACCCCTCCACTTT
TRBV9	-	-	TRBJ1-2	CASSVAVSNYGYTF	TGTGCCAGCAGCGTAGCTGTCAGTAACTATGGCTACACCTTC
TRBV28	-	-	TRBJ2-3	CASSFRLAGDTQYF	TGTGCCAGCAGTTTTCGTCTAGCCGGAGATACGCAGTATTTT